The TCR beta chain under discussion was sequenced for a study of early T cells in non-severe SARS-CoV-2 infection. Study-wide points: Matching results from VDJdb favored anti-spike CD8 responses, leaving private and CD4 specificities undetected.

V dropped 4 bases and J dropped 4 bases, with 10 bases sitting between them. Germline loops: CDR1 LGHNA, CDR2 YNFKEQ. The CDR3 runs to 13 residues. Attached unique molecular identifiers marked individual cDNA molecules. MiXCR was run by TCRdb on the 5' RACE reads, yielding one entry per CDR3 protein. The sample shows around 84,000 distinct CDR3 sequences, over 10% of them seen only once. In its sample, this clonotype was seen many times. The antigen remains unidentified. The chain combines TRBV4-2 with TRBJ2-5, with D tentatively TRBD1 or TRBD2 (5 bases each). The source of this sequence is an adult who was a healthcare worker with PCR-confirmed SARS-CoV-2 infection or an uninfected control (not recorded which). Sequenced: whole blood. In nucleotides, the CDR3 is TGTGCCAGCAGCCCGGGACGAAGAGAGACCCAGTACTTC. Protein: CASSPGRRETQYF.